A selection of T cell receptor beta chains follows, all from one sample in a study of T-cell reconstitution after alpha-beta-depleted transplantation in children. TCRdb itself ran the PCR reads through MiXCR, one entry per CDR3 protein. The table lists around 480,000 distinct CDR3 sequences, 30% to 35% of them singletons, with less than 2.5% in the top ten. Sequencing used PBMCs from the stem cell graft donor, obtained from the stem cell graft. These TCRs come from a human donor who donated a stem cell graft to a child with aplastic anemia. Both conserved end residues are part of each CDR3. D genes are given only for firm matches. The size field is filled for only some rows; it gives once, few, many or a size class.

NA,NA,13,TRBV11-2,TRBJ2-1,TGTGCCAGCAGCTCTACGCCCTACAATGAGCAGTTCTTC,CASSSTPYNEQFF
NA,NA,15,TRBV20-1,TRBJ2-5,TGCAGTGCTTACCGACTTTCCCAGTACCAAGAGACCCAGTACTTC,CSAYRLSQYQETQYF
NA,NA,15,TRBV7-8,TRBJ2-1,TGTGCCAGCAGCTTAGATCTCGGGACCTACAATGAGCAGTTCTTC,CASSLDLGTYNEQFF
NA,TRBD2,16,TRBV12-3/TRBV12-4,TRBJ2-5,TGTGCCAGCAGTTTACGGGGACTAGCCTTCCAAGAGACCCAGTACTTC,CASSLRGLAFQETQYF
NA,NA,14,TRBV29-1,TRBJ1-1,TGCAGCGTTGAGTCTCTACATTTGAACACTGAAGCTTTCTTT,CSVESLHLNTEAFF
NA,TRBD2,14,TRBV7-2,TRBJ2-5,TGTGCCAGCAGCTTGTCGGGGGGCCAAGAGACCCAGTACTTC,CASSLSGGQETQYF
few,TRBD2,16,TRBV5-6,TRBJ2-3,TGTGCCAGCAGCTTGGACGGGACTAGGTTCGCAGATACGCAGTATTTT,CASSLDGTRFADTQYF
NA,NA,14,TRBV30,TRBJ1-1,TGTGCCTGGAGGGAGACAGCTCATAACACTGAAGCTTTCTTT,CAWRETAHNTEAFF
few,NA,14,TRBV4-2,TRBJ1-5,TGTGCCAGCAGCCGGGAATATAGCAATCAGCCCCAGCATTTT,CASSREYSNQPQHF
NA,NA,16,TRBV5-1,TRBJ2-1,TGCGCCAGCAGCTTTACAGCCGGACCTTCCTACAATGAGCAGTTCTTC,CASSFTAGPSYNEQFF
few,NA,12,TRBV29-1,TRBJ2-7,TGCAGCGTTGAAATTGGTAGGGACGAGCAGTACTTC,CSVEIGRDEQYF
NA,TRBD1,17,TRBV10-3,TRBJ2-1,TGTGCCATCAGTGAGTCAGCTTTCGGGACAGGTAACAATGAGCAGTTCTTC,CAISESAFGTGNNEQFF
NA,NA,11,TRBV19,TRBJ2-2,TGTGCCAGTAGTATCCCCGGGGAGCTGTTTTTT,CASSIPGELFF
NA,NA,15,TRBV19,TRBJ1-2,TGTGCCAGTAGCAAATGGGGAGAGATTAACTATGGCTACACCTTC,CASSKWGEINYGYTF
NA,NA,14,TRBV30,TRBJ1-5,TGTGCCTGGAGTCTGGGAGGGAGCAATCAGCCCCAGCATTTT,CAWSLGGSNQPQHF
NA,NA,14,TRBV14,TRBJ2-3,TGTGCCAGCAGCCAAGGGGCTGGGAAAGATACGCAGTATTTT,CASSQGAGKDTQYF
NA,TRBD1,15,TRBV28,TRBJ2-7,TGTGCCAGCAGTGTAAAACCGGGACAGAGGGACGAGCAGTACTTC,CASSVKPGQRDEQYF
NA,TRBD1,15,TRBV5-1,TRBJ2-1,TGCGCCAGCAGCTTGCAGGGGGCATCCTACAATGAGCAGTTCTTC,CASSLQGASYNEQFF
few,NA,14,TRBV20-1,TRBJ2-1,TGCAGTGCTAGAGTGGGGGGCACGGGCAATGAGCAGTTCTTC,CSARVGGTGNEQFF
NA,NA,17,TRBV12-3/TRBV12-4,TRBJ2-3,TGTGCCAGCAGGGCTTTAAGAAGCGCAAACTCCACAGATACGCAGTATTTT,CASRALRSANSTDTQYF
few,NA,16,TRBV10-3,TRBJ1-2,TGTGCCATCAGTGTGGTCATTACCATCTCTAACTATGGCTACACCTTC,CAISVVITISNYGYTF
NA,NA,13,TRBV30,TRBJ2-1,TGTGCCTGGGCTCCCGGGGCCGGCCATGAGCAGTTCTTC,CAWAPGAGHEQFF
NA,TRBD1,13,TRBV12-3/TRBV12-4,TRBJ1-1,TGTGCCAGCAGTTTCGCCGGGACAGCAGAAGCTTTCTTT,CASSFAGTAEAFF
NA,NA,14,TRBV29-1,TRBJ1-1,TGCAGCGTTGACGGTCTTACAGGGACCGAGGAGGCTTTCTTT,CSVDGLTGTEEAFF
many,NA,15,TRBV5-1,TRBJ2-3,TGTGCCAGCAGCTTAGTCGGCGGGAGCACAGATACGCAGTATTTT,CASSLVGGSTDTQYF
few,NA,13,TRBV29-1,TRBJ2-5,TGCAGCGCCCGGGCGGTCGTGCAAGAGACCCAGTACTTC,CSARAVVQETQYF
NA,NA,18,TRBV27,TRBJ2-1,TGTGCCAGCAGTTTATTTGCCTCCCCCGGGACAAGCTACAATGAGCAGTTCTTC,CASSLFASPGTSYNEQFF
few,NA,17,TRBV7-2,TRBJ2-1,TGTGCCAGCAGGAACAGGGTGGGGAGTTCCGGGAGCAATGAGCAGTTCTTC,CASRNRVGSSGSNEQFF
few,NA,12,TRBV5-1,TRBJ2-3,TGCGCCAGCAGGGGAGATGGAGATACGCAGTATTTT,CASRGDGDTQYF
NA,NA,14,TRBV7-2,TRBJ2-1,TGTGCCAGCAGCTTAGGGGGGACTCCCAGTGAGCAGTTCTTC,CASSLGGTPSEQFF
few,NA,13,TRBV20-1,TRBJ1-5,TGCAGTGCTAGTCAGGCGGGCAATCAGCCCCAGCATTTT,CSASQAGNQPQHF
few,NA,15,TRBV29-1,TRBJ2-2,TGCAGCGTTCTAACAAAGGGGCCGAACACCGGGGAGCTGTTTTTT,CSVLTKGPNTGELFF
NA,NA,17,TRBV5-5,TRBJ1-6,TGTGCCAGCAGCTTGGCTTTTACAGACGTAAAGTTATCACCCCTCCACTTT,CASSLAFTDVKLSPLHF
NA,NA,12,TRBV18,TRBJ2-1,TGTGCCAGCTCGCTGAGCGAAGATGAGCAGTTCTTC,CASSLSEDEQFF
NA,TRBD2,17,TRBV6-2/TRBV6-3,TRBJ2-5,TGTGCCAGCAGTTACGGTTATAACAGCGGGAGAGGGGAGACCCAGTACTTC,CASSYGYNSGRGETQYF
few,NA,17,TRBV5-5,TRBJ2-1,TGTGCCAGCAGCCTTACACTCCGGGCCGACGCGACCAATGAGCAGTTCTTC,CASSLTLRADATNEQFF
NA,TRBD1,13,TRBV6-1,TRBJ2-3,TGTGCCAGCACCCGAAGACAGGGAGATACGCAGTATTTT,CASTRRQGDTQYF
few,NA,13,TRBV12-3/TRBV12-4,TRBJ1-2,TGTGCCAGCAGTCCCCGGCAGGGAAGTGGCTACACCTTC,CASSPRQGSGYTF
NA,TRBD1,16,TRBV27,TRBJ1-1,TGTGCCAGCACCCGGAGACAGGGAATCTATACCACTGAAGCTTTCTTT,CASTRRQGIYTTEAFF
NA,TRBD1,18,TRBV5-1,TRBJ1-4,TGCGCCAGCAGGGAGGAGGACAGGGCTTCGGCAACTAATGAAAAACTGTTTTTT,CASREEDRASATNEKLFF
few,NA,11,TRBV29-1,TRBJ1-1,TGCAGCGTTGGGGGTCGGAGTGAAGCTTTCTTT,CSVGGRSEAFF
NA,TRBD1,14,TRBV12-3/TRBV12-4,TRBJ1-1,TGTGCCAGCAGCCATTTGACAGGGGACACTGAAGCTTTCTTT,CASSHLTGDTEAFF